This T cell receptor (beta chain) stems from a study of T cells in Graves' hyperthyroidism and ophthalmopathy. Points from the study as a whole: Model predictions of ophthalmopathy came a median approximately 6.2 months before onset.

Ten or more counts support this clonotype. Its cognate antigen is unknown. Germline CDR1 is MDHEN and CDR2 is SYDVKM. Trimming left V 2 bases short and J 1 base short, with 5 bases between. CDR3 length: 13 amino acids. It was considered stable Graves' hyperthyroidism when ophthalmopathy did not progress within 18 months. Patients aged 18 to 65 had newly diagnosed hyperthyroidism that had lasted under 2 months. Amplified TCR beta CDR3 regions derived from RNA transcripts. HTBI primers drove first-round RT-PCR of the TCR CDR3. TCRdb used MiXCR to reprocess the multiplex PCR reads, holding one entry per CDR3 protein. Of roughly 180,000 distinct CDR3 sequences listed, 15% to 20% are singletons.

The source of this sequence is a woman aged 45-60 years with Graves' hyperthyroidism. The sample consisted of blood. The V gene is TRBV28, the J gene TRBJ1-1; D is undetermined. CDR3 amino acids: CASSLIENTEAFF. The CDR3 nucleotides are TGTGCCAGCAGTTTAATTGAGAACACTGAAGCTTTCTTT. Using reference TRBV28 and TRBJ1-1 for the parts outside the CDR3, the full variable domain is DVKVTQSSRYLVKRTGEKVFLECVQDMDHENMFWYRQDPGLGLRLIYFSYDVKMKEKGDIPEGYSVSREKKERFSLILESASTNQTSMYLCASSLIENTEAFFGQGTRLTVV.